This T cell receptor (beta chain) derives from a study of T cell changes during pregnancy in multiple sclerosis. Method: immunoSEQ multiplex PCR; TCRdb's copy keeps in-frame clones and lacks some. The data show around 55,000 clones, with around 89% seen just once and 0.45% to 0.65% held by the top ten. The TCR comes from a female donor with multiple sclerosis, enrolled in a pregnancy study. The starting material was CD4+ T cells from peripheral blood mononuclear cells, obtained in the first trimester of pregnancy.

CDR3 sequence reads: CASSQAREQYF. CDR3 in DNA: TGTGCCAGCAGCCAAGCGCGAGAGCAGTACTTC. The chain combines TRBV14 with TRBJ2-7; no definite D call. CDR1 and CDR2 (germline): SGHDN, FVKESK. Trimming stripped 1 base from V and 7 bases from J, with 5 bases between. The CDR3 length is 11 residues.